The 11 T cell receptor beta chains below all came from one sample that was sequenced in a study of response to subunit inactivated influenza vaccine. MiXCR was run by TCRdb on the RT-PCR reads, yielding one entry per CDR3 protein. Here the sample spans approximately 700,000 distinct CDR3 sequences, around 13% being singletons. The material sequenced was PBMCs from blood, taken 14 days before vaccination. The receptors were sampled from a man aged 50 to 59 who received an inactivated influenza vaccine.

As to this clonotype: Relative to the germline gene, one junction end is altered; a read error may explain this. CDR3 region: CASSKAGAYETQYF. The CDR3 bases are TGTGCCAGCAGTAAAGCGGGAGCTTATGAGACCCAGTACTTC. J is TRBJ2-5 and V is TRBV6-1; TRBD2 matches at 8 bases. The CDR3 contains 14 residues. Germline loops: CDR1 MNHNS, CDR2 SASEGT.

This clonotype turned up a few times. V is TRBV6-5 and J is TRBJ2-1; 8 positions match TRBD2. The CDR3 sequence is 16 residues long. The germline V gene has CDR1 MNHEY and CDR2 SVGAGI. Trimming took 4 bases from V and 4 from J; bases not matched to a gene: 9. This CDR3 is CASSSDVLAGYNEQFF. The CDR3 bases are TGTGCCAGCAGTTCCGATGTCTTAGCGGGATACAATGAGCAGTTCTTC.

This chain connects TRBV5-1 to TRBJ2-7; D tentatively reads TRBD1 or TRBD2 (5 bases each). This CDR3 contains 15 residues. V lost 4 bases and J lost 5, with 19 bases in between. The germline V gene encodes CDR1 SGHRS and CDR2 YFSETQ. DNA for the CDR3: TGCGCCAGCAGCCAGACCGGGACGGGACGGAACGAGCAGTACTTC. It translates to CASSQTGTGRNEQYF.

This clonotype was seen at least ten times. The chain recombines TRBV29-1 with TRBJ1-1; D gene unclear. The CDR3 is 14 amino acids. CDR1 and CDR2 (germline): SQVTM, ANQGSEA. V shed 6 bases and J shed 1 base, with 15 bases lying between them. For the CDR3, the DNA is TGCAGCGTGTCCGGACGGGTTGCGAACACTGAAGCTTTCTTT. Translation gives CSVSGRVANTEAFF.

This clonotype came up a few times. The V call is TRBV7-9, the J call TRBJ1-2, with D hard to call. Germline CDR1 reads SEHNR; CDR2 reads FQNEAQ (reference sequence). Trimming left V 1 base short and J 7 bases short, with 7 bases between. The CDR3 is 12 amino acids. CDR3 bases: TGTGCCAGCAGCTTAGAAAGGGCTGGCTACACCTTC. It yields the protein CASSLERAGYTF.

This clonotype was picked up a small number of times. V is TRBV2 and J is TRBJ2-5, with D possibly matching TRBD2 (5 bases). The germline V gene has CDR1 SNHLY and CDR2 FYNNEI. This CDR3 has 13 amino acids. Trimming took off 1 base at V and 5 bases at J, with 8 bases between the two ends. For the CDR3, the DNA is TGTGCCAGCAGTGAAGGCGGGTGGGAGACCCAGTACTTC. It translates to CASSEGGWETQYF. Combining the CDR3 with reference TRBV2 and TRBJ2-5 gives the whole variable domain EPEVTQTPSHQVTQMGQEVILRCVPISNHLYFYWYRQILGQKVEFLVSFYNNEISEKSEIFDDQFSVERPDGSNFTLKIRSTKLEDSAMYFCASSEGGWETQYFGPGTRLLVL.

J is TRBJ2-2 and V is TRBV28; unclear D gene. The CDR3 length is 13 residues. Trimming took off 7 bases at V and 7 bases at J, with 13 bases between the two ends. CDR1 and CDR2 from the germline V gene are MDHEN and SYDVKM. The CDR3 reads CASTPVGFGELFF. DNA of the CDR3: TGTGCCAGCACCCCCGTGGGGTTCGGGGAGCTGTTTTTT.

This clonotype occurred a few times. V and J are TRBV5-5 and TRBJ2-4; TRBD1 aligns across 11 bases. The CDR3 covers 15 residues. Germline lookup yields CDR1 SGHKS and CDR2 YYEKEE (reference sequence). The J segment lost 8 bases and the V segment lost 3 bases, leaving 7 bases of the junction unmatched. As DNA, the CDR3 is TGTGCCAGCAGCTCTCGGGGACAGGGGGGATACATTCAGTACTTC. Its protein product is CASSSRGQGGYIQYF.

This clonotype was found a few times. The chain couples TRBV5-1 to TRBJ1-6; a weak D match, TRBD1 (6 bases). The CDR3 spans 17 residues. The V gene lost 4 bases and the J gene lost 6 bases, with 20 bases spanning the gap. Germline CDR1 is SGHRS and CDR2 is YFSETQ. In DNA form, the CDR3 reads TGCGCCAGCAGCCCCTCACAGGGATCGAGGCTTAATTCACCCCTCCACTTT. Encoded protein: CASSPSQGSRLNSPLHF.

The rearrangement joins TRBV7-9 to TRBJ1-4; D is undetermined. V lost 6 bases and J 5 bases, leaving 13 bases between the germline ends. The germline gives CDR1 SEHNR, CDR2 FQNEAQ (reference sequence). This CDR3 region has 14 residues. CDR3 protein: CASSYRSGNEKLFF. DNA of the CDR3: TGTGCCAGCAGTTACCGATCGGGGAATGAAAAACTGTTTTTT. Full variable domain (remainder filled in from reference TRBV7-9 and TRBJ1-4): DTGVSQNPRHKITKRGQNVTFRCDPISEHNRLYWYRQTLGQGPEFLTYFQNEAQLEKSRLLSDRFSAERPKGSFSTLEIQRTEQGDSAMYLCASSYRSGNEKLFFGSGTQLSVL.

The chain employs TRBV7-2 and TRBJ2-5; 9 nucleotides align to TRBD2. V shed 7 bases and J 1 base; nucleotides not matched to a gene: 7. Germline V gene data show CDR1 as SGHTA and CDR2 as FQGNSA. CDR3 size: 15 residues. CDR3 loop: CASTLTSGAQETQYF. The CDR3 region has the DNA TGTGCCAGCACCCTGACTAGCGGAGCCCAAGAGACCCAGTACTTC.